These 23 T cell receptor beta chains came from one sample sequenced in a study of beta chain features in type 1 diabetes. Expressed TCRB transcripts got sequenced, as all isolated RNA was reverse transcribed. Assay used: immunoSEQ multiplex PCR; TCRdb lists only in-frame clones, some missing. The top ten hold approximately 0.47% of the sample, which has 310,000 or so clones, around 7.6% seen once. Specimen: central memory CD4+ T cells from blood. These receptors all stem from a woman aged 18-29 years in good health.

The gene calls are TRBV4-3 and TRBJ2-1, with D possibly TRBD2 on 5 matching bases. Germline assignment: CDR1 LGHNA and CDR2 YSLEER. The CDR3 loop spans 14 amino acids. V gave up 1 base and J gave up 8 bases, with 12 bases separating them. The CDR3: CASSQVSLADEQFF. DNA for the CDR3: TGCGCCAGCAGCCAAGTGAGCCTAGCTGATGAGCAGTTCTTC.

V gene TRBV4-2 combines with J gene TRBJ2-5, with 10 bases that match TRBD2. Germline V gene sequence: CDR1 LGHNA, CDR2 YNFKEQ. This CDR3 region has 17 residues. With V trimmed by 3 bases and J by 5 bases, 12 bases remained unmatched. In DNA, the CDR3 is TGTGCCAGCAGCCACTCAAGGGCGTCTAGCGGGAGTGAGACCCAGTACTTC. Its protein product is CASSHSRASSGSETQYF.

This clone was observed a handful of times. The rearrangement links TRBV18 to TRBJ2-3; 9 bases fit TRBD2. After removal of 4 bases from V and 1 base from J, the junction contained 0 bases not matched to a gene. Germline CDR1 and CDR2: KGHSH and LQKENI. The CDR3 totals 14 residues. CDR3 sequence: CASSRLAGTDTQYF. CDR3 nucleotides: TGTGCCAGCTCACGACTAGCGGGCACAGATACGCAGTATTTT.

This clone turned up a few times. The genes are TRBV7-9 and TRBJ2-7; D not resolved. CDR1 and CDR2 (germline): SEHNR, FQNEAQ (reference sequence). This CDR3 is built from 14 residues. V was pared by 3 bases and J by 3 bases, with 12 bases between. The CDR3 region has the DNA TGTGCCAGCAGCTTTTCGGCTGCTAACTACGAGCAGTACTTC. It is translated as CASSFSAANYEQYF.

This clone was counted only a few times. This sequence joins TRBV28 and TRBJ2-3, with 9 nucleotides matching TRBD2. The V gene end was trimmed by 6 bases and the J gene end by 3 bases; junction bases not matched to a gene: 7. The CDR3 sequence is 15 residues long. Looked up from germline, CDR1 is MDHEN and CDR2 is SYDVKM. This chain's CDR3 is CASRLAGGGTDTQYF. CDR3 nucleotide sequence: TGTGCCAGCAGACTCGCGGGAGGGGGTACAGATACGCAGTATTTT.

This clone has more than one count but fewer than ten. The chain links TRBV10-3 to TRBJ2-3, with TRBD1 identical over 8 bases. With 0 bases clipped from V and 1 base from J, the junction kept 3 bases outside the gene matches. This CDR3 has 16 amino acids. Germline CDR1 reads ENHRY; CDR2 reads SYGVKD. The CDR3: CAISESKGQGTDTQYF. Here the CDR3 DNA reads TGTGCCATCAGTGAGTCGAAGGGACAGGGCACAGATACGCAGTATTTT.

This clone was observed a handful of times. The chain is built from TRBV18 and TRBJ2-2, with no clear D. This CDR3 spans 12 amino acids. V was cut by 3 bases and J by 5 bases, with 4 bases left in between. CDR1 and CDR2 (germline): KGHSH, LQKENI. The CDR3 region is CASSPRTGELFF. The CDR3 DNA reads TGTGCCAGCTCACCTCGAACCGGGGAGCTGTTTTTT.

This clone was recorded a few times. The rearrangement joins TRBV7-9 to TRBJ2-1; no reliable D call. V lost 2 bases to trimming and J lost 0 bases, with 11 bases between them. The germline gives CDR1 SEHNR, CDR2 FQNEAQ (reference sequence). This CDR3 region has 16 residues. DNA of the CDR3: TGTGCCAGCAGCTTATACAGTCCGGTCTCCTACAATGAGCAGTTCTTC. Translation: CASSLYSPVSYNEQFF.

This rearrangement joins TRBV10-2 to TRBJ2-7, with D perhaps matching TRBD2 (5 bases). From germline, CDR1 is WSHSY and CDR2 SAAADI. V was pared by 1 base and J by 7 bases, with 17 bases between. The CDR3 spans 15 residues. Here the CDR3 reads CASSEFLASPSEQYF. CDR3 sequence (DNA): TGCGCCAGCAGTGAGTTCTTGGCTAGCCCCTCAGAGCAGTACTTC.

Only a few counts were recorded for this clone. The rearrangement uses TRBV4-3 and TRBJ1-2; D remains unclear. CDR3 length equals 13 residues. V was cut by 0 bases and J by 4 bases, with 6 bases left in between. Looked up from germline, CDR1 is LGHNA and CDR2 is YSLEER. The CDR3, as DNA: TGCGCCAGCAGCCAAGATAGGACCTATGGCTACACCTTC. Protein sequence: CASSQDRTYGYTF.

The chain couples TRBV27 to TRBJ2-3; the D is unclear. The CDR3 totals 13 residues. Trimming pared 3 bases from V and 2 bases from J, leaving 6 bases between. Looked up from germline, CDR1 is MNHEY and CDR2 is SMNVEV (reference sequence). CDR3 DNA: TGTGCCAGCAGTTTCCGGGCCACAGATACGCAGTATTTT. It specifies CASSFRATDTQYF.

This clone was observed a few times. The chain uses TRBV19 and TRBJ1-1, with D possibly TRBD1 on 6 matching bases. The V end lost 4 bases, the J end lost 7 bases, and 10 bases lay between the germline ends. The CDR3 has 12 amino acids. Germline V CDR1 and CDR2: LNHDA, SQIVND (reference sequence). CDR3 in DNA: TGTGCCAGTAGTACTCGGACAGATGAAGCTTTCTTT. Its translation is CASSTRTDEAFF.

The chain is built from TRBV28 and TRBJ2-7, with D possibly TRBD1 on 6 matching bases. The CDR3 extends over 14 amino acids. Germline loops: CDR1 MDHEN, CDR2 SYDVKM. V was shortened by 6 bases and J by 3 bases, with 15 bases between the two germline ends. CDR3 residues: CASSLVAGVYEQYF. The CDR3 DNA reads as TGTGCCAGCAGCCTCGTGGCAGGGGTCTACGAGCAGTACTTC.

The chain combines TRBV9 with TRBJ1-2; TRBD1 is a possible D gene (5 bases). V lost 0 bases to trimming and J lost 3 bases, with 12 bases between them. CDR1 is SGDLS and CDR2 is YYNGEE in the germline V gene. CDR3 length: 15 amino acids. The CDR3 DNA is TGTGCCAGCAGCGTAGTACCCGACAGCCACTATGGCTACACCTTC. This encodes CASSVVPDSHYGYTF.

This clone was seen only a few times. The chain has TRBV2 and TRBJ2-3; D might be TRBD2 (5 bases). With 4 bases removed from V and 2 bases from J, the gap between germline ends came to 10 bases. Germline CDR1 is SNHLY and CDR2 is FYNNEI. CDR3 length: 14 amino acids. CDR3 residues: CASSVLRDTDTQYF. The DNA for the CDR3 is TGTGCCAGCAGTGTTCTACGGGACACAGATACGCAGTATTTT.

The chain is built from TRBV6-6 and TRBJ2-2, with D perhaps matching TRBD1 (5 bases). Between the trimmed V and J ends, which lost 6 bases and 2 bases, there was a span of 10 bases. Germline V CDR1 and CDR2: MNHNY, SVGAGI (reference sequence). This CDR3 has 14 amino acids. In DNA form, the CDR3 reads TGTGCCAGCAGAATAGGACAAAACACCGGGGAGCTGTTTTTT. It encodes CASRIGQNTGELFF.

This rearrangement joins TRBV18 to TRBJ2-5; D unclear. The end of the DNA aligns better with TRBJ2-7, so the J call may be wrong. The CDR3 spans 15 residues. The V gene's germline CDR1 is KGHSH and CDR2 LQKENI. In DNA form, the CDR3 reads TGTGCCAGCTCACCGTATTCGGGTCCCTCCTACGAGCAGTACTTC. Amino acids: CASSPYSGPSYEQYF.

V usage is TRBV2 and J usage is TRBJ1-1, with 9 nucleotides matching TRBD1. From germline, CDR1 is SNHLY and CDR2 FYNNEI. V gave up 6 bases and J gave up 5 bases; unmatched junction bases: 10. This CDR3 is built from 15 residues. CDR3 DNA: TGTGCCAGCAGCCGGGACAGGGCCAAAGGGACTGAAGCTTTCTTT. Translated, it gives CASSRDRAKGTEAFF. Drawing the rest from reference TRBV2 and TRBJ1-1, the complete variable domain is EPEVTQTPSHQVTQMGQEVILRCVPISNHLYFYWYRQILGQKVEFLVSFYNNEISEKSEIFDDQFSVERPDGSNFTLKIRSTKLEDSAMYFCASSRDRAKGTEAFFGQGTRLTVV.

This clone occurred many times. The chain couples TRBV7-3 to TRBJ2-1; D ambiguous. V was pared by 1 base and J by 5 bases, with 12 bases between. The CDR3 is 15 amino acids. Germline V lookup: CDR1 SGHTA, CDR2 FQGTGA. DNA for the CDR3: TGTGCCAGCAGCTTAATTCGCGGAGTAAACAATGAGCAGTTCTTC. Translating it yields CASSLIRGVNNEQFF.

The chain combines TRBV11-2 with TRBJ2-1; D unclear. Trimming cost V 5 bases and J 3 bases, with 14 bases left between them. The germline V gene encodes CDR1 SGHAT and CDR2 FQNNGV. This CDR3 comprises 15 residues. The CDR3: CASSVGPIHYNEQFF. Here the CDR3 DNA reads TGTGCCAGCAGCGTTGGACCGATTCACTACAATGAGCAGTTCTTC.

The chain joins TRBV7-9 to TRBJ2-7, with 9 bases lining up with TRBD1. V gave up 3 bases and J gave up 0 bases; unmatched junction bases: 9. The germline V gene encodes CDR1 SEHNR and CDR2 FQNEAQ (reference sequence). The CDR3 extends over 17 amino acids. CDR3 loop: CASSLGTRTGVSYEQYF. As DNA, the CDR3 is TGTGCCAGCAGCTTGGGGACTCGGACAGGGGTCTCCTACGAGCAGTACTTC.

This rearrangement joins TRBV7-2 to TRBJ2-7; 10 bases match TRBD2. Germline V gives CDR1 SGHTA, CDR2 FQGNSA. The CDR3 extends over 14 amino acids. The trim removed 3 bases at V and 4 bases at J, leaving 3 bases unmatched. The CDR3 DNA follows: TGTGCCAGCAGCTTCCCGGGACTAGCGTACGAGCAGTACTTC. Its translation: CASSFPGLAYEQYF. Complete variable domain (other parts from reference TRBV7-2 and TRBJ2-7): GAGVSQSPSNKVTEKGKDVELRCDPISGHTALYWYRQSLGQGLEFLIYFQGNSAPDKSGLPSDRFSAERTGGSVSTLTIQRTQQEDSAVYLCASSFPGLAYEQYFGPGTRLTVT.

This clone was picked up a small number of times. The chain links TRBV9 to TRBJ2-3; maybe TRBD2 (6 bases). The ends were cut back, 3 bases at V and 2 bases at J, with 13 bases in the middle. Per germline, CDR1 SGDLS and CDR2 YYNGEE. CDR3 length: 15 amino acids. The CDR3 DNA reads TGTGCCAGCAGCGACCTCCGGGGGTCCACAGATACGCAGTATTTT. As protein: CASSDLRGSTDTQYF.